The T cell receptor (beta chain) described here comes from a study of T cells in Graves' hyperthyroidism and ophthalmopathy. The CDR3 is 15 residues long. Deletions cut 3 bases from V and 3 bases from J, with 12 bases between. Germline CDR1 SGHAT, CDR2 FQDESV (reference sequence). Each ophthalmopathy patient scored at least 3 on the Clinical Activity Score and at least 4 on NOSPECS grade, with duration under 3 months. Lactation, pregnancy, other autoimmune disease or uncontrolled infection excluded patients. Diagnoses used clinical symptoms, serum thyroxine and TRAb, thyroid ultrasound and orbital computed tomography. PBMCs came from 10 ml fresh peripheral blood. This clonotype occurred many times. RNA transcripts gave rise to amplified TCR beta CDR3 regions. During a first-round RT-PCR of the TCR CDR3, the HTBI primer set was used. From the multiplex PCR reads, TCRdb called clonotypes with MiXCR, one entry per CDR3 protein. The table records 600,000 or so distinct CDR3 sequences, more than 12% of them present only once.

Sequencing was done on a sample of blood. The rearrangement uses TRBV11-1 and TRBJ2-1, with a weak D call TRBD2 (6 bases). The receptor was derived from a woman in her forties or fifties with Graves' ophthalmopathy. This CDR3 reads CASSFGGGNYNEQFF. CDR3 nucleotides: TGTGCCAGCAGCTTCGGGGGAGGCAACTACAATGAGCAGTTCTTC.